Listed below are T cell receptor beta chains from one sample, sequenced in a study of ipilimumab plus nivolumab after autologous stem cell transplantation. Profiled with immunoSEQ multiplex PCR; TCRdb holds only in-frame clones, not every one. The sample records some 40,000 clones, roughly 92% being singletons. The starting material was PBMCs, obtained in a trial of ipilimumab plus nivolumab as post-transplant consolidation. The receptors were sampled from a male donor with multiple myeloma. Both conserved end residues are part of each CDR3. The D gene is left open where the match is weak. Rows give clone size only sometimes, using once, few, many, or a class for an expanded clone.

TRBV28	.	TRBJ2-7	TRBD2	CASSPRLAGYEQYF	TGTGCCAGCAGTCCCCGGCTAGCGGGTTACGAGCAGTACTTC
TRBV19	.	TRBJ2-3	TRBD1	CATGRGTGGVDTQYF	TGTGCCACCGGGAGGGGGACAGGGGGCGTAGATACGCAGTATTTT
TRBV4-1	once	TRBJ2-6	.	CASSQVGGVFGANVLTF	TGCGCCAGCAGCCAAGTGGGGGGAGTGTTTGGGGCCAACGTCCTGACTTTC
TRBV11-2	once	TRBJ2-7	.	CASSLGRGHYEQYF	TGTGCCAGCAGCTTAGGGCGGGGACACTACGAGCAGTACTTC
TRBV25-1	.	TRBJ1-2	TRBD1	CASSGPRDRDNYGYTF	TGTGCCAGCAGTGGCCCCCGGGACAGGGATAACTATGGCTACACCTTC
TRBV6-4	.	TRBJ2-2	.	CASSPGGETGELFF	TGTGCCAGCAGCCCAGGGGGGGAGACCGGGGAGCTGTTTTTT
TRBV6-4	few	TRBJ1-5	.	CASSRDSNQPQHF	TGTGCCAGCAGCAGGGATAGCAATCAGCCCCAGCATTTT
TRBV10-2	.	TRBJ1-2	TRBD1	CASSEFRGLEGYTF	TGCGCCAGCAGTGAGTTCAGGGGGCTAGAAGGCTACACCTTC
TRBV19	.	TRBJ2-1	TRBD2	CASSFPRLANNEQFF	TGTGCCAGTAGTTTCCCACGACTAGCGAACAATGAGCAGTTCTTC
TRBV4-2	.	TRBJ1-5	.	CASSQEISRNQPQHF	TGTGCCAGCAGCCAAGAAATTTCCCGCAATCAGCCCCAGCATTTT
TRBV27	.	TRBJ1-6	.	CASRQSWDPRTLSLNSPLHF	TGTGCCAGCAGACAGAGTTGGGACCCCCGGACCCTTAGCCTTAATTCACCCCTCCACTTT
TRBV19	.	TRBJ1-5	TRBD1	CASNSPGGIQPQHF	TGTGCCAGTAACTCTCCAGGGGGCATTCAGCCCCAGCATTTT
TRBV7-2	.	TRBJ2-5	TRBD2	CASSLVRLAEQETQYF	TGTGCCAGCAGCTTAGTTCGGCTAGCGGAACAAGAGACCCAGTACTTC
TRBV9	few	TRBJ2-7	TRBD1	CASSVGDRVHEQYF	TGTGCCAGCAGCGTAGGGGACAGGGTCCACGAGCAGTACTTC
TRBV7-9	.	TRBJ1-5	.	CASSLGHGRGQPQHF	TGTGCCAGCAGCTTAGGACACGGGCGGGGGCAGCCCCAGCATTTT
TRBV11-2	.	TRBJ2-3	TRBD1	CASSLVSGQDRSQYF	TGTGCCAGCAGCTTAGTTTCCGGTCAGGACAGGAGTCAGTATTTT
TRBV2	once	TRBJ2-1	TRBD2	CASSRGTSGWSYNEQFF	TGTGCCAGCAGCCGCGGGACTAGCGGGTGGAGCTACAATGAGCAGTTCTTC
TRBV29-1	.	TRBJ2-1	.	CSVGPSSYNEQFF	TGCAGCGTTGGGCCTAGCTCCTACAATGAGCAGTTCTTC
TRBV6-6	few	TRBJ1-5	.	CASSLDNQPQHF	TGTGCCAGCAGCCTCGACAATCAGCCCCAGCATTTT
TRBV6-6	.	TRBJ1-1	TRBD1	CASSPPGQGNTEAFF	TGTGCCAGCAGTCCCCCGGGACAGGGGAACACTGAAGCTTTCTTT
TRBV19	.	TRBJ2-7	.	CASSAGGHEQYF	TGTGCCAGTAGTGCGGGTGGCCACGAGCAGTACTTC
TRBV10-1	.	TRBJ2-1	.	CASSEWQDFEQFF	TGCGCCAGCAGTGAGTGGCAGGATTTTGAGCAGTTCTTC
TRBV5-1	.	TRBJ1-3	TRBD1	CASSPGSGGHSGNTIYF	TGCGCCAGCAGCCCTGGATCAGGGGGGCACTCTGGAAACACCATATATTTT
TRBV19	.	TRBJ2-5	.	CASSIDGGGTQYF	TGTGCCAGTAGTATAGATGGGGGGGGCACCCAGTACTTC
TRBV6-6	.	TRBJ1-1	.	CASSIPTANTEAFF	TGTGCCAGCAGTATACCGACAGCTAACACTGAAGCTTTCTTT
TRBV5-6	.	TRBJ1-5	.	CASSLGGLGFNQPQHF	TGTGCCAGCAGCTTGGGGGGGCTAGGCTTCAATCAGCCCCAGCATTTT
TRBV20-1	.	TRBJ1-2	.	CSARAWLGYTF	TGCAGTGCTAGAGCCTGGCTTGGCTACACCTTC
TRBV5-1	.	TRBJ2-1	.	CASSLEPTTRQFF	TGCGCCAGCAGCTTGGAGCCAACTACAAGGCAGTTCTTC
TRBV9	.	TRBJ1-1	.	CASSPRSDIGEAFF	TGTGCCAGCAGCCCACGCTCGGACATCGGTGAAGCTTTCTTT
TRBV19	.	TRBJ1-5	.	CASRPMQISNQPQHF	TGTGCCAGTAGGCCCATGCAGATTAGCAATCAGCCCCAGCATTTT
TRBV15	.	TRBJ2-7	TRBD2	CATSRGRAGVAYEQYF	TGTGCCACCAGCAGAGGTCGAGCGGGAGTTGCCTACGAGCAGTACTTC
TRBV16	.	TRBJ1-5	.	CASSQWGNQPQHF	TGTGCCAGCAGTCAATGGGGCAATCAGCCCCAGCATTTT
TRBV12-5	.	TRBJ1-1	TRBD1	CASGFLTGGIGEAFF	TGTGCTAGTGGTTTCCTCACAGGGGGCATAGGTGAAGCTTTCTTT
TRBV5-1	.	TRBJ1-1	.	CASSFDSPGVNTEAFF	TGCGCCAGCAGCTTCGACTCGCCGGGGGTGAACACTGAAGCTTTCTTT
TRBV19	.	TRBJ2-3	TRBD2	CASSNPRSSGGGTDTQYF	TGTGCCAGTAGTAACCCCCGATCGAGCGGGGGCGGGACAGATACGCAGTATTTT
TRBV9	.	TRBJ1-4	TRBD1	CASSVEDRGDEKLFF	TGTGCCAGCAGCGTAGAGGACAGGGGTGATGAAAAACTGTTTTTT
TRBV7-9	.	TRBJ2-2	.	CASSRRGSDTGELFF	TGTGCCAGCAGCCGCAGGGGATCGGACACCGGGGAGCTGTTTTTT
TRBV28	.	TRBJ2-6	TRBD1	CASRPRGTGPIVLTF	TGTGCCAGCAGGCCCCGAGGGACAGGGCCAATCGTCCTGACTTTC
TRBV28	.	TRBJ2-6	TRBD2	CASSFPGRGSGANVLTF	TGTGCCAGCAGTTTCCCAGGGAGGGGTTCTGGGGCCAACGTCCTGACTTTC
TRBV5-6	.	TRBJ2-7	.	CASSYLGRRSEQYF	TGTGCCAGCAGCTACCTGGGGAGGCGGAGCGAGCAGTACTTC
TRBV7-3	.	TRBJ1-3	TRBD1	CASSPITGDREDTIYF	TGTGCCAGCAGCCCCATTACGGGGGACAGGGAGGACACCATATATTTT
TRBV6-6	.	TRBJ2-2	.	CASSLYSTGNTGELFF	TGTGCCAGCAGCCTATATTCGACGGGGAACACCGGGGAGCTGTTTTTT
TRBV10-3	.	TRBJ2-1	.	CASNGLANNEQFF	TGTGCCAGTAACGGCCTTGCTAACAATGAGCAGTTCTTC
TRBV30	.	TRBJ2-2	TRBD1	CAWRTTGQGAGGELFF	TGTGCCTGGAGAACTACGGGGCAGGGGGCCGGCGGGGAGCTGTTTTTT
TRBV9	.	TRBJ2-3	.	CASSVVSGADTQYF	TGTGCCAGCAGCGTAGTAAGCGGCGCAGATACGCAGTATTTT
TRBV6-1	.	TRBJ1-5	TRBD1	CASSEADRGNQPQHF	TGTGCCAGCAGTGAAGCGGACAGGGGTAATCAGCCCCAGCATTTT
TRBV7-6	.	TRBJ1-6	.	CASSSTNNSPLHF	TGTGCCAGCAGCTCTACAAATAATTCACCCCTCCACTTT
TRBV7-9	.	TRBJ2-7	.	CASSQRATYEQYF	TGTGCCAGCAGCCAAAGGGCGACCTACGAGCAGTACTTC
TRBV7-2	.	TRBJ2-7	.	CASSQGLDYEQYF	TGTGCCAGCAGCCAAGGACTGGACTACGAGCAGTACTTC
TRBV7-9	.	TRBJ1-2	.	CASSLDTPGGYTF	TGTGCCAGCAGCTTGGATACCCCTGGGGGCTACACCTTC
TRBV6-5	.	TRBJ1-2	.	CASSLTRRSGGYTF	TGTGCCAGCAGTTTAACGAGAAGATCGGGGGGCTACACCTTC
TRBV29-1	.	TRBJ2-5	.	CSVDFGRETQYF	TGCAGCGTTGATTTCGGACGAGAGACCCAGTACTTC
TRBV5-6	.	TRBJ2-2	TRBD2	CASSLGTSGRIGELFF	TGTGCCAGCAGCTTGGGGACTAGCGGGAGAATCGGGGAGCTGTTTTTT
TRBV19	.	TRBJ2-7	.	CASRLGSAAYEQYF	TGTGCCAGTAGGCTTGGCAGCGCAGCCTACGAGCAGTACTTC
TRBV5-1	once	TRBJ2-3	.	CASSLTTGAKDTQYF	TGCGCCAGCAGCTTGACGACGGGGGCTAAGGATACGCAGTATTTT